A single sample is the source of the 7 T cell receptor beta chains below, sequenced in a study of molecular identifiers for immune sequencing clone quantification. Each CDR3 protein is one row after TCRdb ran MiXCR on the PCR reads. The top ten hold about 0.73% of the sample, which has hundreds of thousands of distinct CDR3 sequences, roughly 27% seen once. Sequencing input: naive CD8+ T cells from blood, with Jurkat cell RNA spiked in. As for subset: FACS-sorted CD8+CD4-CCR7+CD45RA+ naive T cells. The receptors here all came from a human donor in good health. Some libraries in this study had Jurkat cell RNA spiked in.

Remarks on this clonotype: Given a much more abundant clone one base away, this may be a read error. The chain employs TRBV6-2 or TRBV6-3 and TRBJ2-7; a weak D match, TRBD2 (6 bases). This CDR3 region has 14 residues. CDR1 and CDR2 (germline): MNHEY, SVGEGT. CDR3: CAGSYWFGGNEQYF. The CDR3 nucleotides read TGTGCCGGCAGTTACTGGTTCGGGGGAAACGAGCAGTACTTC.

This clonotype was seen only a few times. Here the CDR3 reads CASSENQGYQPQHF. The CDR3 region has the DNA TGTGCCAGCAGTGAAAATCAGGGATATCAGCCCCAGCATTTT. This sequence joins TRBV2 and TRBJ1-5; D perhaps matches TRBD1 (5 bases). V was trimmed by 2 bases and J by 5 bases, leaving 10 bases between them. CDR3 size: 14 residues. Germline V gene sequence: CDR1 SNHLY, CDR2 FYNNEI. Supplemented by reference TRBV2 and TRBJ1-5, the full variable domain reads EPEVTQTPSHQVTQMGQEVILRCVPISNHLYFYWYRQILGQKVEFLVSFYNNEISEKSEIFDDQFSVERPDGSNFTLKIRSTKLEDSAMYFCASSENQGYQPQHFGDGTRLSIL.

This clonotype was counted between two and nine times. This chain links TRBV7-8 with TRBJ1-5; a weak D match, TRBD1 (5 bases). V lost 2 bases and J 9 bases, leaving 17 bases between the germline ends. The CDR3 is made up of 15 amino acids. Looked up from germline, CDR1 is SGHVS and CDR2 is FQNEAQ. CDR3 nucleotide sequence: TGTGCCAGCAGCTTAAGTGAACAGGCCAAAAGGCCCCAGCATTTT. Protein sequence: CASSLSEQAKRPQHF.

This clonotype was recorded many times. The V call is TRBV4-1, the J call TRBJ1-4; TRBD1 might be the D (5 bases). The V end lost 1 base, the J end lost 5 bases, and 14 bases lay between the germline ends. Germline loops: CDR1 MGHRA, CDR2 YSYEKL. The CDR3 covers 16 residues. In DNA form, the CDR3 reads TGCGCCAGCAGCCAAGCCCACACAGGTACAAATGAAAAACTGTTTTTT. Translating gives CASSQAHTGTNEKLFF.

V and J are TRBV4-1 and TRBJ2-1; 8 bases map to TRBD2. The length of the CDR3 is 16 residues. Germline assignment: CDR1 MGHRA and CDR2 YSYEKL. V dropped 3 bases and J dropped 7; count of bases not matched to a gene: 11. The CDR3 DNA follows: TGCGCCAGCAGCCACCTGAGGAGCGGGGGAAGGAATGAGCAGTTCTTC. As protein: CASSHLRSGGRNEQFF.

This clonotype was detected a few times. CDR3 residues: CASSLARTPQGNIQYF. DNA for the CDR3: TGTGCCAGCAGTTTGGCCCGGACACCCCAAGGGAACATTCAGTACTTC. The J gene is TRBJ2-4, the V gene TRBV12-3 or TRBV12-4, with D possibly matching TRBD1 (5 bases). With 3 bases removed from V and 7 bases from J, the gap between germline ends came to 19 bases. CDR3 length equals 16 residues.

Points on this clonotype: A much larger clone sits a single nucleotide away, making a read error possible. This chain connects TRBV15 to TRBJ1-1, with unresolved D. The CDR3 has 13 amino acids. Trimming shortened V by 0 bases and J by 9 bases, and 11 bases separated the two germline ends. CDR1 and CDR2 (germline): LNHNV, YYDKDF (reference sequence). As DNA, the CDR3 is TGTGCCACCAGCAGAGATCGAAGTGTTAAAGCTTTCTTT. It is translated as CATSRDRSVKAFF.